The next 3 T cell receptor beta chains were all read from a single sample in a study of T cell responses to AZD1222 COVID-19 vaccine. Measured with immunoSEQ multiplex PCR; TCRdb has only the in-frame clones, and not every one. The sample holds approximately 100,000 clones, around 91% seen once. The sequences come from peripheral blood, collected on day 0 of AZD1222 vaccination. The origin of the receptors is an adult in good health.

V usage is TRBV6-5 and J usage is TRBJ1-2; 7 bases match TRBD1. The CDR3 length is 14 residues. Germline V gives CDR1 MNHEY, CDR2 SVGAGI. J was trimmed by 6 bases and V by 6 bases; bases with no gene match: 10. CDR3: CASSPSGGTDGYTF. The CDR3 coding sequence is TGTGCCAGCAGCCCGTCCGGGGGGACAGATGGCTACACCTTC.

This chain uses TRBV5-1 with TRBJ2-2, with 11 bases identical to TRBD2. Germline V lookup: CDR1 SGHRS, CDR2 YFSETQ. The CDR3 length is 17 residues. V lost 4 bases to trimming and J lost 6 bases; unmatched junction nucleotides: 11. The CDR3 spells CASSPVSLAGGPGELFF. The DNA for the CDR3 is TGCGCCAGCAGCCCCGTTTCTCTAGCGGGGGGACCCGGGGAGCTGTTTTTT.

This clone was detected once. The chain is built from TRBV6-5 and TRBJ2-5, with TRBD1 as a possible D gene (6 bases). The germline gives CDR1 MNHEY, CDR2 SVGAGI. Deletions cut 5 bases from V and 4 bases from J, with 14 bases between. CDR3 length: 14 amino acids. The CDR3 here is CASSTQGMGETQYF. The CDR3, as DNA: TGTGCCAGCAGTACACAGGGAATGGGAGAGACCCAGTACTTC.